Described below is a single T cell receptor (beta chain) sequence and its context. This record comes from a study of blood T cell repertoires in COVID-19. Overall study context: Samples came from the United States, Italy and Spain, spanning acute and convalescent COVID-19. PBMCs, B-cell-depleted T cells, or T cells provided the cDNA or gDNA that made up the material.

In the original workflow: Estimation of nucleated cell counts was performed using reference gene primer amplification. Produced via immunoSEQ multiplex PCR; TCRdb's table is partial and in-frame only. V, J and clone size reflect that table, while D and trimming were determined from the DNA. The data contain 36,000 or so clones, 90% of them singletons. Trimming cost V 6 bases and J 4 bases; bases outside gene matches: 2. The length of the CDR3 is 14 residues. CDR1 and CDR2 from the germline V gene are SNHLY and FYNNEI. The TCR originated in a human donor in a cohort sampled during active COVID-19. The rearrangement links TRBV2 to TRBJ2-2; TRBD1 matches 10 bases. The sequenced material came from peripheral blood. CDR3 DNA: TGTGCCAGCAGAAGGACAGGGGGCACCGGGGAGCTGTTTTTT. Amino acid sequence: CASRRTGGTGELFF.